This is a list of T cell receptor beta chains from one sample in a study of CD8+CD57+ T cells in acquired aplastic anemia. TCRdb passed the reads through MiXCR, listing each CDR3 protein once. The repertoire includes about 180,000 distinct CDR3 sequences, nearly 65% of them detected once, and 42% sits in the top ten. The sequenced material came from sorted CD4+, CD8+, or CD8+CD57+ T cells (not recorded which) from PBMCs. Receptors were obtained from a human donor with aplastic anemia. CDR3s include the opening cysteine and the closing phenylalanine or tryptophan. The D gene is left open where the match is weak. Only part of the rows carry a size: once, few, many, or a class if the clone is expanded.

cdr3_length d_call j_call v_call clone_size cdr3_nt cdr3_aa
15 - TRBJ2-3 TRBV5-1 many TGCGCCAGCAGCTGGGGGGGGGCCGGCACAGATACGCAGTATTTT CASSWGGAGTDTQYF
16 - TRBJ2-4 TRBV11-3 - TGTGCCGGGGGCCACCCGAAGGGTTTAGCCAAAAACATTCAGTACTTC CAGGHPKGLAKNIQYF
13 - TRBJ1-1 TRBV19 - TGTGCCAGTAGCTTACAGGTAGGGGGAGAAGCTTTCTTT CASSLQVGGEAFF
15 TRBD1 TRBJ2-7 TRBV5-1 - TGCGCCAGCAGCACGACAGGGCCCCTCCTCCTCGAACAGTACTTC CASSTTGPLLLEQYF
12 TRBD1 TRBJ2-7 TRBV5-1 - TGCGCCAGCAGCTGGGACAGAGCGGAGCAGTACTTC CASSWDRAEQYF
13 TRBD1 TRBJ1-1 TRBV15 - TGTGCCACCAGCACCTGGGACAGAACTGAAGCTTTCTTT CATSTWDRTEAFF
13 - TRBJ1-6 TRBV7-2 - TGTGCCAGCAGCTTAGCTGGGGACTTACCCCTCCACTTT CASSLAGDLPLHF
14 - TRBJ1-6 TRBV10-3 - TGTGCCATCAGTGGGGCCGGTAATAATTCACCCCTCCACTTT CAISGAGNNSPLHF
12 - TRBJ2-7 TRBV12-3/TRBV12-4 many TGTGCCAGCAGTTTAAATCTCTACGAGCAGTACTTC CASSLNLYEQYF
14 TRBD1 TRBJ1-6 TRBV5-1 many TGCGCCAGCAGCCGCGGGACAGGGATAGGAGCCCTCCACTTT CASSRGTGIGALHF
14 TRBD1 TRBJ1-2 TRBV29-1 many TGCAGCGTTGGGCGGGGACAGGGGAATTATGGCTACACCTTC CSVGRGQGNYGYTF
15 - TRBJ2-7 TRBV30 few TGTGCCTGGAGTTTTGACGGGACACTTCTCGGAGAGCAGTACTTC CAWSFDGTLLGEQYF
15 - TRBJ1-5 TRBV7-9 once TGTGCCAGCAGCTTAGGGTCAGGAGATAATCAGCCCCAGCATTTT CASSLGSGDNQPQHF
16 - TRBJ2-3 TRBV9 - TGTGCCAGCAGCGAGGGGGGAGGGGAAGGAACAGATACGCAGTATTTT CASSEGGGEGTDTQYF
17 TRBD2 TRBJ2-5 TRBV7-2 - TGTGCCAGCAGCGCCCTAGTTGTAGCGGGGTCACAAGAGACCCAGTACTTC CASSALVVAGSQETQYF
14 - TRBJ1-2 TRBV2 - TGTGCCAGCCGGGCGAGTGGGGGGGCATCTGGCTACACCTTC CASRASGGASGYTF
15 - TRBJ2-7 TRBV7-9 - TGTGCCAGCAGCGATACCGGGACAAGGTTCTGGGAGCAGTACTTC CASSDTGTRFWEQYF
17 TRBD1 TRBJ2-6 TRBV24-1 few TGTGCCACCAGTGGAGGACAGGGGGTATCCGGGGCCAACGTCCTGACTTTC CATSGGQGVSGANVLTF
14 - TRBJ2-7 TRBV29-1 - TGCAGCGTTCGACTAGTTTCCCCCCAATACGAGCAGTACTTC CSVRLVSPQYEQYF
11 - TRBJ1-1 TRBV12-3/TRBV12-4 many TGTGCCAGCAGGTTGGCCACTGAAGCTTTCTTT CASRLATEAFF
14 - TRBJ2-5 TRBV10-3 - TGTGCCATCAGTGAGGTGTCTGCCGAAGAGACCCAGTATTTC CAISEVSAEETQYF
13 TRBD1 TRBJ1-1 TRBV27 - TGTGCCAGCAGGAGACAGGGGAACACTGAAGCTTTCTTT CASRRQGNTEAFF
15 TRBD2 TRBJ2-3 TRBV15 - TGTGCCACCAGCAGAGTAGCGGGGGGGACCGATACGCAGTATTTT CATSRVAGGTDTQYF
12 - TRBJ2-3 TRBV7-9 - TGTGCCAGCAGCCCTCAATCAGATACGCAGTATTTT CASSPQSDTQYF
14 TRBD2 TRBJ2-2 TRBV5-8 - TGTGCCAGCAGCTACGCCGGGACTAGCGGGGAGCTGTTTTTT CASSYAGTSGELFF
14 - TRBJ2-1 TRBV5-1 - TGCGCCAGCAGCTTGGGGGACCGTGGGGATGAGCAGTTCTTC CASSLGDRGDEQFF
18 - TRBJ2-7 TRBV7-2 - TGTGCCAGCAGCTTAGATAGACTAGGCGTTCGGGAGTACTACGAGCAGTACTTC CASSLDRLGVREYYEQYF
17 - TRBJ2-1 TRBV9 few TGTGCCAGCAGCGTAGCTACGCTGGGGATTTCCTACAATGAGCAGTTCTTC CASSVATLGISYNEQFF
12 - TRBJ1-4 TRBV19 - TGTGCCAGCCAGGGGATGGGTGAGAAACTGTTTTTT CASQGMGEKLFF
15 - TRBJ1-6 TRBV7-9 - TGTGCCAGCAGCCCACTTTCAGGGTTCAATTCACCCCTCCACTTT CASSPLSGFNSPLHF
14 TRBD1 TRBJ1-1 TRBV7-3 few TGTGCCAGCAGCTTAGGGGACAGGCTCCCTGAAGCTTTCTTT CASSLGDRLPEAFF